Below are 29 T cell receptor beta chains sequenced from a single sample in a study of blood T cells in healthy people across ages. Together with a sample-barcoded 5' primer, a J-beta primer mix was included in a second PCR lasting about 7 to 11 cycles. A single record per CDR3 protein comes from TCRdb applying MiXCR to the 5' RACE reads. The sample has 1.5 million to 2 million distinct CDR3 sequences; 28% are singletons. The sequencing input was blood. The receptors were sampled from a woman aged 25 to 45 in good health.

This chain uses TRBV24-1 with TRBJ1-1; D ambiguous. This CDR3 is built from 15 residues. The ends were cut back, 6 bases at V and 3 bases at J, with 16 bases in the middle. The germline V gene encodes CDR1 KGHDR and CDR2 SFDVKD. CDR3 in DNA: TGTGCCACCAGTTGGTCTGCAGGATTCCACACTGAAGCTTTCTTT. It translates to CATSWSAGFHTEAFF.

The chain couples TRBV20-1 to TRBJ2-2; 15 nucleotides match TRBD2. Per the germline V gene, CDR1 is DFQATT and CDR2 is SNEGSKA (reference sequence). The junction had 11 bases not matched to a gene; V was cut back by 4 bases and J by 5 bases. CDR3 length: 18 amino acids. CDR3 nucleotide sequence: TGCAGTGCTAAACGTTCGGGACTAGCGGGAGGAGGGACCGGGGAGCTGTTTTTT. Protein sequence: CSAKRSGLAGGGTGELFF.

Only a few counts were recorded for this clonotype. The chain joins TRBV5-1 to TRBJ2-7; D is uncertain. V dropped 6 bases and J dropped 0 bases, with 10 bases sitting between them. The CDR3 totals 13 residues. Per germline, CDR1 SGHRS and CDR2 YFSETQ. CDR3 loop: CASTPAASYEQYF. CDR3 DNA: TGCGCCAGCACCCCGGCGGCCTCCTACGAGCAGTACTTC.

Regarding this clonotype: A much larger clone lies a single base off, so this may be a read error. The chain is built from TRBV9 and TRBJ2-7; D gene ambiguous. This CDR3 contains 13 residues. Germline V gives CDR1 SGDLS, CDR2 YYNGEE. Trimming pared 3 bases from V and 7 bases from J, leaving 14 bases between. This CDR3 is CASSGQSYNEQYF. CDR3 nucleotides: TGTGCCAGCAGCGGTCAGAGTTACAATGAGCAGTACTTC.

This clonotype was detected only a few times. The chain recombines TRBV20-1 with TRBJ2-3; 8 bases line up with TRBD2. The CDR3 runs 15 residues. Trimming took 6 bases from V and 0 from J; bases not matched to a gene: 8. The V gene's germline CDR1 is DFQATT and CDR2 SNEGSKA (reference sequence). The CDR3 sequence: CSASPGGASTDTQYF. The CDR3 DNA reads as TGCAGTGCCTCTCCCGGGGGGGCTAGCACAGATACGCAGTATTTT.

In this sample, this clonotype turned up many times. The V and J genes are TRBV7-3 and TRBJ2-7; 10 positions match TRBD2. The V gene end was trimmed by 5 bases and the J gene end by 4 bases; junction bases not matched to a gene: 5. Germline CDR1 is SGHTA and CDR2 is FQGTGA. The CDR3 extends over 14 amino acids. The CDR3 spells CASSVSGGMYEQYF. CDR3 sequence (DNA): TGTGCCAGCAGCGTTAGCGGGGGGATGTACGAGCAGTACTTC.

The V call is TRBV7-9, the J call TRBJ2-3, with 7 bases that match TRBD1. CDR1 is SEHNR and CDR2 is FQNEAQ in the germline V gene (reference sequence). V gave up 8 bases and J gave up 0 bases; unmatched junction bases: 5. The CDR3 has 14 amino acids. CDR3 bases: TGTGCCAGCCTACCGGGACAGAGCACAGATACGCAGTATTTT. This sequence encodes CASLPGQSTDTQYF.

Notes on this clonotype: A read error may explain this, as a much larger clone is one base away. The chain employs TRBV29-1 and TRBJ2-7; 9 bases align to TRBD1. J was trimmed by 1 base and V by 8 bases; bases with no gene match: 12. Germline V CDR1 and CDR2: SQVTM, ANQGSEA. The CDR3 is 15 amino acids. The CDR3 nucleotides are TGCAGCTCCATATATGGACAGGGGTTATCCTACGAGCAGTACTTC. Protein: CSSIYGQGLSYEQYF.

Only a few counts were recorded for this clonotype. The V gene is TRBV30, the J gene TRBJ2-1, with 8 bases matching TRBD2. The CDR3 extends over 14 amino acids. Trimming removed 5 bases from V and 4 bases from J; junction bases left unmatched: 7. Germline CDR1 GTSNPN, CDR2 SVGIG (reference sequence). This chain's CDR3 is CAWGSGTSYNEQFF. The CDR3 nucleotides read TGTGCCTGGGGCTCCGGGACTAGTTACAATGAGCAGTTCTTC. Filled out from reference TRBV30 and TRBJ2-1, the complete variable domain reads SQTIHQWPATLVQPVGSPLSLECTVEGTSNPNLYWYRQAAGRGLQLLFYSVGIGQISSEVPQNLSASRPQDRQFILSSKKLLLSDSGFYLCAWGSGTSYNEQFFGPGTRLTVL.

This clonotype was observed at least ten times. This CDR3 reads CAISETGGGEQYF. CDR3 DNA: TGTGCCATCAGTGAAACAGGGGGTGGAGAGCAGTACTTC. The V gene is TRBV10-3, the J gene TRBJ2-7; 8 nucleotides match TRBD1. The germline CDR1 and CDR2 sequences are ENHRY and SYGVKD. With V trimmed by 3 bases and J by 7 bases, 5 bases remained unmatched. The CDR3 loop spans 13 amino acids.

The chain is built from TRBV20-1 and TRBJ2-1; 8 bases are shared with TRBD2. In germline, CDR1 is DFQATT, CDR2 SNEGSKA (reference sequence). The CDR3 loop spans 15 amino acids. J gave up 13 bases and V 3 bases, and 17 bases lay outside the gene matches. CDR3 protein: CSARPSGTRCLGQFF. CDR3 bases: TGCAGTGCTAGGCCCTCCGGGACTAGATGTCTCGGACAGTTCTTC.

The chain recombines TRBV12-3 or TRBV12-4 with TRBJ2-3; D unresolved. The germline V and J ends were trimmed by 4 bases and 0 bases, with 17 bases remaining between them. The CDR3 has 17 residues. The CDR3, as DNA: TGTGCCAGCAGTTCCCCAGGCAGATGGTTTAGCACAGATACGCAGTATTTT. This translates into CASSSPGRWFSTDTQYF.

This clonotype was counted between two and nine times. V is TRBV12-3 or TRBV12-4 and J is TRBJ1-5, with D possibly matching TRBD1 (6 bases). The CDR3 has 16 amino acids. V dropped 3 bases and J dropped 1 base, with 13 bases sitting between them. CDR3 sequence reads: CASSFRGPLSNQPQHF. CDR3 sequence (DNA): TGTGCCAGCAGTTTCAGGGGCCCATTGAGCAATCAGCCCCAGCATTTT.

The rearrangement links TRBV10-2 to TRBJ2-1; D gene unclear. Trimming left V 4 bases short and J 8 bases short, with 9 bases between. Germline CDR1 WSHSY, CDR2 SAAADI. CDR3 size: 12 residues. This CDR3 is CASSVARYEQFF. The CDR3 DNA sequence: TGCGCCAGCAGTGTAGCTCGCTATGAGCAGTTCTTC.

This clonotype was observed a few times. The V and J genes are TRBV29-1 and TRBJ2-3, with 7 bases fitting TRBD2. Germline V gene lookup returns CDR1 SQVTM and CDR2 ANQGSEA. V lost 0 bases to trimming and J lost 6 bases; unmatched junction nucleotides: 6. This CDR3 comprises 14 residues. The CDR3 protein is CSVEESGMMDTQYF. The DNA for the CDR3 is TGCAGCGTTGAAGAAAGCGGGATGATGGATACGCAGTATTTT.

This clonotype was seen ten or more times. V usage is TRBV24-1 and J usage is TRBJ2-5, with D unclear. The CDR3 is made up of 14 amino acids. CDR1 and CDR2 from the germline V gene are KGHDR and SFDVKD. V was pared by 9 bases and J by 1 base, with 14 bases between. This CDR3 is CATSGAVSQETQYF. Written as DNA, the CDR3 is TGTGCCACCTCGGGCGCAGTTTCCCAAGAGACCCAGTACTTC.

Only a few counts were recorded for this clonotype. The rearrangement joins TRBV12-3 or TRBV12-4 to TRBJ2-3; 8 bases fit TRBD2. The CDR3 is 16 residues long. V shed 1 base and J 4 bases; nucleotides not matched to a gene: 7. Here the CDR3 DNA reads TGTGCCAGCAGTTTAGTAGGACTAGCTGATGCAGATACGCAGTATTTT. Translating gives CASSLVGLADADTQYF.

The chain joins TRBV7-6 to TRBJ2-7; no clear D. The V gene lost 0 bases and the J gene lost 2 bases, with 11 bases spanning the gap. Germline CDR1 reads SGHVS; CDR2 reads FNYEAQ. The CDR3 sequence is 15 residues long. The CDR3 DNA follows: TGTGCCAGCAGCTTAGCGGCAGCCGAGCCCTACGAGCAGTACTTC. Translating gives CASSLAAAEPYEQYF.

The rearrangement links TRBV29-1 to TRBJ2-1; 7 nucleotides match TRBD1. The CDR3 runs to 12 residues. Trimming at V came to 6 bases and at J to 2 bases, leaving 1 base not matched to a gene. Germline CDR1 reads SQVTM; CDR2 reads ANQGSEA. In nucleotides, the CDR3 is TGCAGCGTCGGGACAGCCTACAATGAGCAGTTCTTC. Amino acids: CSVGTAYNEQFF.

CDR3 in DNA: TGTGCCAGCGGGGCGAGAGACAGGGTCGTGGATACGCAGTATTTT. Its protein product is CASGARDRVVDTQYF. The rearrangement uses TRBV28 and TRBJ2-3; 7 bases map to TRBD1. Germline CDR1 MDHEN, CDR2 SYDVKM. The CDR3 has 15 residues. J gave up 6 bases and V 8 bases, and 14 bases lay outside the gene matches.

The V call is TRBV6-5, the J call TRBJ2-7; no clear D gene. Germline V gene data show CDR1 as MNHEY and CDR2 as SVGAGI. This CDR3 has 14 residues. The germline V and J ends were trimmed by 6 bases and 4 bases, with 16 bases remaining between them. The CDR3: CASSSVGRRYEQYF. CDR3 DNA: TGTGCCAGCAGCTCAGTCGGCCGCCGATACGAGCAGTACTTC.

This clonotype was picked up a small number of times. The V gene is TRBV4-3, the J gene TRBJ2-1, with 8 bases aligning to TRBD2. Looked up from germline, CDR1 is LGHNA and CDR2 is YSLEER. J was trimmed by 9 bases and V by 1 base; bases with no gene match: 14. The length of the CDR3 is 17 residues. The chain's CDR3 is CASSQVQSGSFRLEQFF. Here the CDR3 DNA reads TGCGCCAGCAGCCAAGTACAAAGCGGGAGTTTTCGGCTTGAGCAGTTCTTC.

With respect to this clonotype: A single base separates this from a much larger clone, so it may be a read error. This sequence joins TRBV20-1 and TRBJ2-4; 11 nucleotides match TRBD2. Germline loops: CDR1 DFQATT, CDR2 SNEGSKA (reference sequence). J was trimmed by 13 bases and V by 3 bases; bases with no gene match: 11. The CDR3 has 14 residues. CDR3 coding DNA: TGCAGTGCTAGTAAACTAGCGGGAGTAGGCGGGCAGTACTTC. Its translation is CSASKLAGVGGQYF.

This chain uses TRBV2 with TRBJ2-5; 8 bases map to TRBD2. Trimming took 4 bases from V and 4 from J; bases not matched to a gene: 5. CDR3 length: 14 amino acids. Germline V gives CDR1 SNHLY, CDR2 FYNNEI. The CDR3 protein is CASSVVAGGETQYF. In DNA form, the CDR3 reads TGTGCCAGCAGTGTGGTGGCGGGGGGAGAGACCCAGTACTTC.

The table lists this clonotype with a few counts. The chain carries TRBV5-4 and TRBJ2-3, with D hard to call. The CDR3 contains 16 residues. V was trimmed by 2 bases and J by 2 bases, leaving 15 bases between them. Germline V gene data show CDR1 as SGHNT and CDR2 as YYREEE (reference sequence). The CDR3 DNA follows: TGTGCCAGCAGCTTCGATAGGGCCCGGGCCACAGATACGCAGTATTTT. This sequence encodes CASSFDRARATDTQYF.

There are a few counts of this clonotype. The DNA of the CDR3 is TGTGCCAGCAGCCAAGAGGGGATACAGGGGACTGAGCAGTTCTTC. Translated, it gives CASSQEGIQGTEQFF. The chain uses TRBV3-1 and TRBJ2-1; TRBD1 matches at 7 bases. The CDR3 totals 15 residues. With V trimmed by 0 bases and J by 9 bases, 8 bases remained unmatched. Germline CDR1 is LGHDT and CDR2 is YNNKEL (reference sequence).

At least ten counts were recorded for this clonotype. V usage is TRBV7-9 and J usage is TRBJ2-7; D might be TRBD1 or TRBD2, each matching 7 bases. The CDR3 spans 16 residues. V was cut by 0 bases and J by 3 bases, with 15 bases left in between. Germline CDR1 and CDR2: SEHNR and FQNEAQ (reference sequence). The chain's CDR3 is CASSLADRERDYEQYF. The CDR3 DNA follows: TGTGCCAGCAGCTTAGCTGACAGGGAGCGGGACTACGAGCAGTACTTC.

This sequence joins TRBV20-1 and TRBJ2-1, with D perhaps TRBD1 (6 bases). Between the trimmed V and J ends, which lost 3 bases and 5 bases, there was a span of 17 bases. The CDR3 runs to 15 residues. CDR1 DFQATT and CDR2 SNEGSKA come from the germline V gene (reference sequence). The chain's CDR3 is CSARKTGTINNEQFF. For the CDR3, the DNA is TGCAGTGCTAGGAAAACCGGGACAATCAACAATGAGCAGTTCTTC.

This rearrangement joins TRBV12-5 to TRBJ2-3; 10 bases fit TRBD2. CDR1 and CDR2 (germline): LGHNT, FRNRAP. Losses at the gene ends were 5 bases for V and 4 bases for J; bases not matched to a gene: 9. The length of the CDR3 is 16 residues. CDR3 nucleotides: TGTGCTAGTGGTCTGCTAGCGGGAGCAGGGGCAGATACGCAGTATTTT. Translated, it gives CASGLLAGAGADTQYF.